A single sample gave rise to the 10 T cell receptor beta chains below, sequenced in a study of T cells in severe cutaneous drug reactions. Carbamazepine had induced Stevens-Johnson syndrome or toxic epidermal necrolysis in the sequenced donors. TCR subtype-specific primers in iRepertoire multiplex PCR prepared libraries for bulk and single-cell sequencing. TCRdb re-called the multiplex PCR reads, yielding one record per CDR3 amino acid sequence without DNA. The sample has about 1,400 distinct CDR3 sequences, and its top ten clones hold around 50%. Sample: cells from a skin blister. These receptors were collected from a human donor with a severe cutaneous adverse drug reaction.

By frequency, this clonotype is medium-sized. The CDR3 loop reads CASSSTGTGGRETQYF. The gene calls are TRBV12-3 or TRBV12-4 and TRBJ2-5; TCRdb names TRBD1, which stays unverified in the absence of DNA. The CDR3 is 16 amino acids.

According to its frequency, this clonotype is medium-sized. The rearrangement uses TRBV2 and TRBJ1-5; the TCRdb call, TRBD1, lacks DNA for checking. Germline CDR1 and CDR2: SNHLY and FYNNEI. The CDR3 has 15 amino acids. The CDR3 here is CASSRDSLIGQPQHF.

Measured by frequency, this clonotype is medium-sized. This rearrangement joins TRBV4-3 to TRBJ2-5; the TCRdb D gene call, TRBD2, has no DNA to confirm it. The CDR3 is 13 residues long. Germline V gives CDR1 LGHNA, CDR2 YSLEER. The CDR3 reads CASSPGLQETQYF.

This clonotype is identified as large from frequency. The rearrangement uses TRBV28 and TRBJ1-1; the TCRdb D gene call, TRBD1, has no DNA to confirm it. This CDR3 is built from 14 residues. The V gene's germline CDR1 is MDHEN and CDR2 SYDVKM. The CDR3 sequence: CASSSPSQGTEAFF.

V and J are TRBV19 and TRBJ2-1; the D call of TRBD2 rests on TCRdb alone, since no DNA is present to check it. The CDR3 sequence is 16 residues long. The germline gives CDR1 LNHDA, CDR2 SQIVND (reference sequence). CDR3 loop: CASSTWRGVSYNEQFF. The complete variable domain, with remaining parts taken from reference TRBV19 and TRBJ2-1, reads DGGITQSPKYLFRKEGQNVTLSCEQNLNHDAMYWYRQDPGQGLRLIYYSQIVNDFQKGDIAEGYSVSREKKESFPLTVTSAQKNPTAFYLCASSTWRGVSYNEQFFGPGTRLTVL.

The chain links TRBV29-1 to TRBJ2-3; TCRdb names TRBD1, which stays unverified in the absence of DNA. The CDR3 extends over 16 amino acids. Germline V gives CDR1 SQVTM, CDR2 ANQGSEA. The CDR3 sequence: CSVESLGTGSTDTQYF.

This clonotype is labeled medium-sized based on frequency. The rearrangement joins TRBV18 to TRBJ2-1. This CDR3 is 14 amino acids long. Germline V gene lookup returns CDR1 KGHSH and CDR2 LQKENI. CDR3 loop: CASSPAGPYNEQFF. The full variable domain, completed using reference TRBV18 and TRBJ2-1, is NAGVMQNPRHLVRRRGQEARLRCSPMKGHSHVYWYRQLPEEGLKFMVYLQKENIIDESGMPKERFSAEFPKEGPSILRIQQVVRGDSAAYFCASSPAGPYNEQFFGPGTRLTVL.

According to its frequency, this clonotype is medium-sized (0.01 to 0.1%). CDR3 sequence: CASSLAGRAQHF. The gene calls are TRBV12-3 or TRBV12-4 and TRBJ1-5; TCRdb's assignment of TRBD1 cannot be checked, as there is no DNA. The CDR3 covers 12 residues.

By frequency, this clonotype is medium-sized. The chain employs TRBV7-2 and TRBJ2-7; with no DNA, the TCRdb D assignment of TRBD1 cannot be verified. The germline CDR1 and CDR2 sequences are SGHTA and FQGNSA. The CDR3 extends over 14 amino acids. The CDR3 loop reads CASSLDPGPYEQYF.

The chain recombines TRBV5-1 with TRBJ2-5; the TRBD2 assignment by TCRdb is unverifiable without DNA. The CDR3 totals 16 residues. From germline, CDR1 is SGHRS and CDR2 YFSETQ. The chain's CDR3 is CASSLGGSGGQETQYF.